The sequence of this T cell receptor beta chain was determined in a study of CD8+CD57+ T cells in acquired aplastic anemia. Points from the study as a whole: The number of CD8+ CDR3 sequences shared by patients and controls was roughly 31.

TCR beta VDJ combinations and CDR3 sequences were profiled from genomic DNA. TCRdb itself ran the reads through MiXCR, one entry per CDR3 protein. This sample has 210,000 or so distinct CDR3 sequences; around 50% occur once, and the top ten carry 15% to 20%. This clonotype was detected many times. The antigen is unknown. CD8+CD57+ cell expansion had been shown by flow cytometry in patients chosen for sequencing. The specimen sequenced was sorted CD4+, CD8+, or CD8+CD57+ T cells (not recorded which) from PBMCs. The receptor's source is a human donor with aplastic anemia.

The CDR3 loop reads CASWTATTDTQYF. The CDR3 region has the DNA TGTGCCAGCTGGACAGCCACTACAGATACGCAGTATTTT. The chain joins TRBV19 to TRBJ2-3; D may be TRBD1 (6 bases). Germline CDR1 is LNHDA and CDR2 is SQIVND (reference sequence). Between the trimmed V and J ends, which lost 9 bases and 3 bases, there was a span of 13 bases. The CDR3 length is 13 residues.